This entry lists 32 T cell receptor beta chains sequenced from one sample in a study of regulatory T cells in long-lasting Graves disease. Noted time point: newly diagnosed GD, antithyroid drugs for less than 3 months. Extracted RNA from PBMCs served as the source of the TCR library. Combining iRepertoire HTBI primers with Arm-PCR of CDR3 regions, the authors built TCR beta libraries. TCRdb reprocessed the multiplex PCR reads with MiXCR, giving one entry per CDR3 protein. This sample has approximately 480,000 distinct CDR3 sequences; about 17% occur once, and the top ten carry more than 9%. This sample was shared with a second study, whose subject was T cells in Graves' hyperthyroidism and ophthalmopathy.

The sample consisted of peripheral blood mononuclear cells (PBMCs), taken at new diagnosis, from a patient treated with antithyroid drugs. These receptors came from a middle-aged man with Graves disease.

This clonotype was counted ten times or more. J is TRBJ2-7 and V is TRBV11-2, with 8 bases identical to TRBD1. Germline lookup yields CDR1 SGHAT and CDR2 FQNNGV. J lost 3 bases, V lost 0 bases, and 4 bases had no gene match. The CDR3 totals 15 residues. In nucleotides, the CDR3 is TGTGCCAGCAGCTTAGAGGTGACAGGGGTCTACGAGCAGTACTTC. It translates to CASSLEVTGVYEQYF.

This clonotype was recorded many times. The chain carries TRBV2 and TRBJ1-5, with 9 bases that match TRBD1. The length of the CDR3 is 15 residues. The J segment lost 1 base and the V segment lost 5 bases, leaving 3 bases of the junction unmatched. CDR1 is SNHLY, CDR2 FYNNEI, per germline. CDR3 loop: CASSSDRGSNQPQHF. As DNA, the CDR3 is TGTGCCAGCAGTTCAGACAGGGGGAGCAATCAGCCCCAGCATTTT.

The chain couples TRBV25-1 to TRBJ2-7, with D uncertain. The CDR3 totals 12 residues. The germline V gene has CDR1 MGHDK and CDR2 SYGVNS. Between the trimmed V and J ends, which lost 8 bases and 4 bases, there was a span of 12 bases. The CDR3 sequence: CASGSAWYEQYF. DNA of the CDR3: TGTGCCAGCGGATCGGCATGGTACGAGCAGTACTTC.

The sample holds many counts of this clonotype. The chain joins TRBV5-1 to TRBJ2-7, with 8 positions matching TRBD2. The germline V gene has CDR1 SGHRS and CDR2 YFSETQ. V lost 2 bases and J lost 2; bases outside the gene matches: 6. The CDR3 is 15 amino acids. The CDR3 loop is CASSFGAGAAYEQYF. The CDR3 DNA sequence: TGCGCCAGCAGCTTTGGAGCGGGAGCGGCCTACGAGCAGTACTTC. The complete variable domain, with remaining parts taken from reference TRBV5-1 and TRBJ2-7, reads KAGVTQTPRYLIKTRGQQVTLSCSPISGHRSVSWYQQTPGQGLQFLFEYFSETQRNKGNFPGRFSGRQFSNSRSEMNVSTLELGDSALYLCASSFGAGAAYEQYFGPGTRLTVT.

As to this clonotype: A much more abundant neighbour one base away suggests this may be a read error. The chain employs TRBV11-2 and TRBJ2-3; no clear D. Germline CDR1 reads SGHAT; CDR2 reads FQNNGV. This CDR3 is built from 14 residues. V was trimmed by 1 base and J by 2 bases, leaving 7 bases between them. The CDR3 protein is CASSLGPLTDTQYF. DNA for the CDR3: TGTGCCAGCAGCTTAGGGCCCCTCACAGATACGCAGTATTTT.

In this sample, this clonotype turned up many times. CDR3 sequence (DNA): TGCGCCAGCAGCTCCCGGGGCGCGGGGGAGCAGTACTTC. Its translation: CASSSRGAGEQYF. The rearrangement links TRBV5-1 to TRBJ2-7; maybe TRBD2 (6 bases). The CDR3 is 13 amino acids. V lost 3 bases and J 7 bases, leaving 14 bases between the germline ends. CDR1 and CDR2 from the germline V gene are SGHRS and YFSETQ.

On this clonotype itself: This clone may be a read error of a much larger clone one base away. This chain connects TRBV15 to TRBJ1-1; D is possibly TRBD1 (6 bases). This CDR3 spans 16 amino acids. Germline V lookup: CDR1 LNHNV, CDR2 YYDKDF (reference sequence). The CDR3 loop is CVTSARTGGRRTEAFF. CDR3 nucleotide sequence: TGTGTCACCAGCGCCCGAACCGGGGGGCGAAGGACTGAAGCTTTCTTT.

This clonotype was counted many times. The chain combines TRBV12-3 or TRBV12-4 with TRBJ2-3, with 13 bases matching TRBD2. The V gene end was trimmed by 5 bases and the J gene end by 0 bases; junction bases not matched to a gene: 14. This CDR3 is built from 20 residues. This chain's CDR3 is CASSPRLLAGGPGSTDTQYF. In DNA, the CDR3 is TGTGCCAGCAGTCCCCGACTACTAGCGGGAGGGCCGGGTAGCACAGATACGCAGTATTTT.

This clonotype was counted ten times or more. Here the CDR3 DNA reads TGTGCCAGCAGCAGGAGCGGGCGCTACAATGAGCAGTTCTTC. Translating gives CASSRSGRYNEQFF. This chain connects TRBV3-1 to TRBJ2-1; D may be TRBD2 (6 bases). In germline, CDR1 is LGHDT, CDR2 YNNKEL (reference sequence). This CDR3 has 14 residues. Trimming removed 5 bases from V and 3 bases from J, with 11 bases in between.

There are many counts of this clonotype. V gene TRBV11-2 combines with J gene TRBJ2-7; D is tentatively TRBD1 or TRBD2 (5 bases each). The CDR3 covers 15 residues. The germline gives CDR1 SGHAT, CDR2 FQNNGV. V lost 2 bases to trimming and J lost 3 bases, with 14 bases between them. CDR3 residues: CASSLLSGAGYEQYF. The CDR3, as DNA: TGTGCCAGCAGCTTACTTTCCGGGGCCGGCTACGAGCAGTACTTC.

The V call is TRBV6-1, the J call TRBJ2-3, with a tentative D call TRBD1 (7 bases). Trimming took off 6 bases at V and 7 bases at J, with 23 bases between the two ends. CDR3 length: 16 amino acids. Germline lookup yields CDR1 MNHNS and CDR2 SASEGT. CDR3 region: CASSFQGGLTVYTQYF. For the CDR3, the DNA is TGTGCCAGCAGCTTCCAGGGGGGTCTCACCGTATATACGCAGTATTTT.

A note on this clonotype: It may be a read error: a sequence one base away is much more abundant. The chain has TRBV6-5 and TRBJ2-2, with D possibly being TRBD1 (6 bases). Germline V gives CDR1 MNHEY, CDR2 SVGAGI. Trimming took 4 bases from V and 0 from J, leaving 15 bases between them. This CDR3 comprises 17 residues. The CDR3, as DNA: TGTGCCAGCAGTTTCCACCTGACAGGATCGAACACCGGGGAGCTGTTTTTT. It encodes CASSFHLTGSNTGELFF.

This clonotype has only a few counts. The chain carries TRBV6-9 and TRBJ2-7, with no clear D. Germline V gives CDR1 MNHGY, CDR2 SVAAGI. The germline V and J ends were trimmed by 2 bases and 2 bases, with 19 bases remaining between them. The CDR3 spans 17 residues. The CDR3 bases are TGTGCCAGCAGTTATACCCCGCTAAAAGATCCGGCCTACGAGCAGTACTTC. Protein sequence: CASSYTPLKDPAYEQYF.

The table lists this clonotype with many counts. The chain recombines TRBV6-5 with TRBJ2-1; D uncertain. From germline, CDR1 is MNHEY and CDR2 SVGAGI. This CDR3 comprises 15 residues. V lost 0 bases and J lost 4, with 10 bases in between. DNA of the CDR3: TGTGCCAGCAGTTACTCCCCCTCGGGTTACAATGAGCAGTTCTTC. Translation: CASSYSPSGYNEQFF.

This clonotype showed up just a few times. Possible read error: a much larger clone is one base away. This likely comes from a read error, as the CDR3 has no conserved phenylalanine or tryptophan at its end. This chain joins TRBV11-2 and TRBJ2-7, with 10 bases identical to TRBD1. Germline V gene data show CDR1 as SGHAT and CDR2 as FQNNGV. V gave up 3 bases and J gave up 2 bases; unmatched junction bases: 4. This CDR3 is built from 15 residues. The DNA for the CDR3 is TGTGCCAGCAGCTTGACGACAGGGGGCACCTACGAGCAGTACCTC. Protein product: CASSLTTGGTYEQYL.

This clonotype was recorded many times. The V and J genes are TRBV3-1 and TRBJ1-1; 9 nucleotides line up with TRBD1. This CDR3 contains 14 residues. The V gene's germline CDR1 is LGHDT and CDR2 YNNKEL (reference sequence). The ends lost 2 bases at V and 14 bases at J; junction bases unmatched: 12. CDR3 amino acids: CASSQPGQGTFSFF. For the CDR3, the DNA is TGTGCCAGCAGCCAACCGGGACAGGGCACTTTCAGCTTCTTT.

In this sample, this clonotype turned up a few times. This rearrangement joins TRBV28 to TRBJ2-7, with 10 bases that match TRBD1. The V segment lost 8 bases and the J segment 3 bases; nucleotides outside the gene matches: 4. This CDR3 region has 13 residues. CDR1 and CDR2 (germline): MDHEN, SYDVKM. CDR3 sequence (DNA): TGTGCCAGCGGTGACAGGGGGCTCTACGAGCAGTACTTC. Encoded protein: CASGDRGLYEQYF. Full variable domain (outside the CDR3, taken from reference TRBV28 and TRBJ2-7): DVKVTQSSRYLVKRTGEKVFLECVQDMDHENMFWYRQDPGLGLRLIYFSYDVKMKEKGDIPEGYSVSREKKERFSLILESASTNQTSMYLCASGDRGLYEQYFGPGTRLTVT.

This clonotype has at least ten counts. The V and J genes are TRBV11-2 and TRBJ2-1, with TRBD2 matching over 8 bases. Germline V gene data show CDR1 as SGHAT and CDR2 as FQNNGV. Losses at the gene ends were 2 bases for V and 4 bases for J; bases not matched to a gene: 22. This CDR3 comprises 21 residues. DNA of the CDR3: TGTGCCAGCAGCTTAAGGGGGGACGTTAGCGGGATAGGGTTAGTTTACAATGAGCAGTTCTTC. Encoded protein: CASSLRGDVSGIGLVYNEQFF.

This clonotype was counted at least ten times. CDR3 DNA sequence: TGTGCCAGTAGTTGGGACAGAATGAACACTGAAGCTTTCTTT. It is translated as CASSWDRMNTEAFF. The rearrangement uses TRBV19 and TRBJ1-1, with 7 bases aligning to TRBD1. The CDR3 consists of 14 residues. V shed 5 bases, J shed 0 bases, and the junction held 3 bases outside the gene matches. Germline CDR1 and CDR2: LNHDA and SQIVND (reference sequence).

On this clonotype: This may arise from a read error, as a much more abundant clone is one base away. V is TRBV6-5 and J is TRBJ1-2; possibly TRBD1 for D (5 bases). This CDR3 is 18 amino acids long. CDR1 and CDR2 from the germline V gene are MNHEY and SVGAGI. Trimming left V 0 bases short and J 4 bases short, with 21 bases between. The CDR3 DNA reads TGTGCCAGCAGTTACTCGAGGACGGGCAGGGTTTATTTCTATGGCTACACCTTC. Protein: CASSYSRTGRVYFYGYTF.

Ten or more counts support this clonotype. The genes are TRBV20-1 and TRBJ1-3; no clear D. The germline gives CDR1 DFQATT, CDR2 SNEGSKA (reference sequence). The V and J ends lost 3 bases and 7 bases respectively, with 10 bases between them. The CDR3 is made up of 12 amino acids. Here the CDR3 reads CSASGPGNTIYF. In DNA form, the CDR3 reads TGCAGTGCTAGCGGACCGGGGAACACCATATATTTT.

A few counts support this clonotype. V is TRBV14 and J is TRBJ2-7; D is ambiguous. V gave up 3 bases and J gave up 6 bases, with 12 bases separating them. The germline CDR1 and CDR2 sequences are SGHDN and FVKESK. This CDR3 is 13 amino acids long. DNA for the CDR3: TGTGCCAGCAGCCAGCTGCACGGTGGCGAGCAGTACTTC. Protein sequence: CASSQLHGGEQYF.

The rearrangement links TRBV15 to TRBJ2-1, with a tentative D call TRBD2 (6 bases). The CDR3 extends over 15 amino acids. Germline V gives CDR1 LNHNV, CDR2 YYDKDF (reference sequence). Trimming pared 1 base from V and 7 bases from J, leaving 14 bases between. The CDR3 bases are TGTGCCACCAGCAGAGGAATAGCGGCGGATAATGAGCAGTTCTTC. This gives the protein CATSRGIAADNEQFF. The full variable domain, with the rest looked up from reference TRBV15 and TRBJ2-1, is DAMVIQNPRYQVTQFGKPVTLSCSQTLNHNVMYWYQQKSSQAPKLLFHYYDKDFNNEADTPDNFQSRRPNTSFCFLDIRSPGLGDTAMYLCATSRGIAADNEQFFGPGTRLTVL.

At least ten counts were recorded for this clonotype. The rearrangement joins TRBV27 to TRBJ2-3; 9 nucleotides align to TRBD2. CDR3 length: 21 amino acids. Germline V gives CDR1 MNHEY, CDR2 SMNVEV (reference sequence). After removal of 0 bases from V and 2 bases from J, the junction contained 18 bases not matched to a gene. CDR3 in amino acids: CASSLSPPGLATSSFTDTQYF. CDR3 bases: TGTGCCAGCAGTTTATCGCCCCCGGGACTAGCCACCTCCTCTTTCACAGATACGCAGTATTTT.

The rearrangement joins TRBV5-1 to TRBJ2-3, with 12 positions matching TRBD2. The germline V gene has CDR1 SGHRS and CDR2 YFSETQ. This CDR3 has 19 amino acids. V was clipped by 0 bases and J by 2 bases; unmatched bases: 10. CDR3 amino acids: CASSLVTSGRSGHTDTQYF. CDR3 coding DNA: TGCGCCAGCAGCTTGGTAACTAGCGGGAGGAGTGGCCACACAGATACGCAGTATTTT.

This clonotype occurred many times. The gene calls are TRBV5-1 and TRBJ2-7; unclear D gene. Trimming cost V 3 bases and J 6 bases, with 19 bases left between them. CDR3 length equals 15 residues. CDR1 and CDR2 (germline): SGHRS, YFSETQ. The CDR3 DNA is TGCGCCAGCAGCTCCTCGACTGGGTCTCAATCCGAGCAGTACTTC. Encoded protein: CASSSSTGSQSEQYF.

This clonotype came up a few times. The chain carries TRBV6-2 or TRBV6-3 and TRBJ2-5; no clear D gene. V was cut by 3 bases and J by 1 base, with 15 bases left in between. CDR1 is MNHEY and CDR2 is SVGEGT in the germline V gene. The CDR3 is made up of 16 amino acids. The CDR3 bases are TGTGCCAGCAGTTATGGTATCCGCGCCCTCCAAGAGACCCAGTACTTC. It encodes CASSYGIRALQETQYF.

This clonotype was found many times. The chain recombines TRBV7-9 with TRBJ2-7, with D possibly TRBD1 on 6 matching bases. CDR1 SEHNR and CDR2 FQNEAQ come from the germline V gene (reference sequence). V gave up 5 bases and J gave up 0 bases, with 14 bases separating them. The CDR3 covers 15 residues. CDR3 protein: CASSKQGGSSYEQYF. The CDR3 nucleotides read TGTGCCAGCAGCAAACAGGGTGGGAGCTCCTACGAGCAGTACTTC.

This clonotype was counted many times. The chain recombines TRBV24-1 with TRBJ1-5, with 7 bases identical to TRBD1. Germline V CDR1 and CDR2: KGHDR, SFDVKD. The CDR3 is 13 residues long. V was pared by 10 bases and J by 5 bases, with 7 bases of the junction left unmatched. DNA of the CDR3: TGTGCCACAACCGGAGGGGGCGATCAGCCCCAGCATTTT. This codes for CATTGGGDQPQHF.

The genes are TRBV6-2 or TRBV6-3 and TRBJ2-1; D not certain. V was clipped by 7 bases and J by 4 bases, with 8 bases between them. In germline, CDR1 is MNHEY, CDR2 SVGEGT. The CDR3 is 12 amino acids. The CDR3 is CASTVGYNEQFF. In nucleotides, the CDR3 is TGTGCCAGCACCGTGGGGTACAATGAGCAGTTCTTC.

The chain employs TRBV7-9 and TRBJ2-7; TRBD1 might be the D (6 bases). The V gene's germline CDR1 is SEHNR and CDR2 FQNEAQ (reference sequence). There are 13 residues in the CDR3. Trimming removed 7 bases from V and 7 bases from J, with 17 bases in between. The CDR3, as DNA: TGTGCCAGCAAATCTGCAACAGGGAAAGAGCAGTACTTC. Amino acids: CASKSATGKEQYF.

This clonotype was picked up many times. The chain carries TRBV2 and TRBJ1-1, with D possibly being TRBD1 (6 bases). The CDR3 runs 13 residues. Trimming took 10 bases from V and 1 from J, leaving 13 bases between them. Per the germline V gene, CDR1 is SNHLY and CDR2 is FYNNEI. CDR3 nucleotide sequence: TGTGCCACCGTAGACAGGCGGAACACTGAAGCTTTCTTT. This translates into CATVDRRNTEAFF.